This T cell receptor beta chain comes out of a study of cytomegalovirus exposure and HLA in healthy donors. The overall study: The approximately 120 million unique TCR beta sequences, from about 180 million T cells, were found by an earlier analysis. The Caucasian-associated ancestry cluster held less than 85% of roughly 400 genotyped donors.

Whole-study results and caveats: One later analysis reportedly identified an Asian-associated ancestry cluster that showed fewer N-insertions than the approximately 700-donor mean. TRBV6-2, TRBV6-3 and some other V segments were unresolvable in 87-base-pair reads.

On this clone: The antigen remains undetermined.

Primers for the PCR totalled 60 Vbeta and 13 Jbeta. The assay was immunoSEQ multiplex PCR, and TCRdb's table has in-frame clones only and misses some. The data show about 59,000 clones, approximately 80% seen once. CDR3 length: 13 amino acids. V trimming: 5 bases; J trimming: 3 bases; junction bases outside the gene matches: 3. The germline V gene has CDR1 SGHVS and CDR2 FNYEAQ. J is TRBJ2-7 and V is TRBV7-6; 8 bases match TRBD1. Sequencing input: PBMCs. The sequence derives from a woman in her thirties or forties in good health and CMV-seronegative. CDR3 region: CASSADRGYEQYF. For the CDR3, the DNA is TGTGCCAGCAGCGCCGACAGGGGCTACGAGCAGTACTTC.